Listed below are T cell receptor beta chains from one sample, sequenced in a study of a mutant IDH1 vaccine in newly diagnosed glioma. Only in-frame clones appear in the TCRdb table, and some are missing; sequencing was by immunoSEQ multiplex PCR. The sample includes about 32,000 clones, roughly 75% seen only once; the top ten take 10% to 12%. These receptors' targets are unknown. The source material was PBMCs, sampled from a glioma patient whose treatment included an IDH1 peptide vaccine. The receptor source for this set is a woman aged 40 to 50 with glioma. Each CDR3 is given with its conserved first and last residue. The order of the fields is D gene, V gene, J gene, clone size, CDR3 protein, CDR3 DNA. D genes are given only for firm matches. Clone size is given for some rows only: seen once, a few or many times, or a class if the clone is expanded.

D: .; V: TRBV4-1; J: TRBJ2-5; size: .; CDR3: CASSQDGGGFREETQYF; DNA: TGCGCCAGCAGCCAAGACGGAGGGGGGTTTAGAGAAGAGACCCAGTACTTC
D: .; V: TRBV9; J: TRBJ2-1; size: .; CDR3: CASGGEQFF; DNA: TGTGCCAGCGGGGGAGAGCAGTTCTTC
D: .; V: TRBV29-1; J: TRBJ2-7; size: once; CDR3: CSGTFRGSDSYEQYF; DNA: TGCAGCGGCACTTTCCGAGGTAGCGACTCCTACGAGCAGTACTTC
D: .; V: TRBV4-1; J: TRBJ2-5; size: .; CDR3: CASSQDPDTPGTQYF; DNA: TGCGCCAGCAGCCAAGATCCGGACACCCCCGGGACCCAGTACTTC
D: .; V: TRBV5-4; J: TRBJ2-1; size: .; CDR3: CASSHGVGFFEQFF; DNA: TGTGCCAGCAGCCATGGGGTGGGTTTCTTTGAGCAGTTCTTC
D: .; V: TRBV5-1; J: TRBJ1-6; size: few; CDR3: CASSLVQTLHF; DNA: TGCGCCAGCAGCTTGGTGCAGACCCTCCACTTT
D: .; V: TRBV7-9; J: TRBJ2-1; size: .; CDR3: CASSTTSSYNEQFF; DNA: TGTGCCAGCAGCACCACAAGCTCCTACAATGAGCAGTTCTTC
D: .; V: TRBV7-9; J: TRBJ1-5; size: few; CDR3: CASSLGQDNQPQHF; DNA: TGTGCCAGCAGCTTAGGGCAGGACAATCAGCCCCAGCATTTT
D: .; V: TRBV30; J: TRBJ2-7; size: .; CDR3: CAWSVEGYEQYF; DNA: TGTGCCTGGAGTGTAGAGGGTTACGAGCAGTACTTC
D: .; V: TRBV7-2; J: TRBJ2-2; size: few; CDR3: CASSLEGLRNTGELFF; DNA: TGTGCCAGCAGCCTAGAGGGACTCCGAAACACCGGGGAGCTGTTTTTT
D: TRBD1; V: TRBV10-3; J: TRBJ1-1; size: once; CDR3: CAIVKTGGISEAFF; DNA: TGTGCCATCGTGAAGACAGGGGGTATCTCTGAAGCTTTCTTT
D: .; V: TRBV6-1; J: TRBJ1-5; size: .; CDR3: CASRPDGNSNQPQHF; DNA: TGTGCCAGCAGACCTGACGGAAATAGCAATCAGCCCCAGCATTTT
D: TRBD1; V: TRBV2; J: TRBJ1-4; size: .; CDR3: CASSDRTGVFREKLFF; DNA: TGTGCCAGCAGTGACCGGACAGGGGTCTTTAGGGAAAAACTGTTTTTT
D: TRBD1; V: TRBV4-1; J: TRBJ2-2; size: .; CDR3: CASSQDPIRGTNTGELFF; DNA: TGCGCCAGCAGCCAAGACCCGATCAGGGGGACGAACACCGGGGAGCTGTTTTTT
D: TRBD1; V: TRBV6-5; J: TRBJ1-1; size: .; CDR3: CASSVPGQQNTEAFF; DNA: TGTGCCAGCAGTGTCCCGGGACAGCAGAACACTGAAGCTTTCTTT
D: .; V: TRBV30; J: TRBJ2-5; size: few; CDR3: CAWMTWTGWTQYF; DNA: TGTGCCTGGATGACCTGGACCGGTTGGACCCAGTACTTC
D: .; V: TRBV18; J: TRBJ2-1; size: few; CDR3: CASSPRRNEQFF; DNA: TGTGCCAGCTCACCACGAAGAAATGAGCAGTTCTTC
D: .; V: TRBV7-9; J: TRBJ1-4; size: .; CDR3: CASSLAGSSDEKLFF; DNA: TGTGCCAGCAGCTTAGCGGGTAGCTCGGACGAAAAACTGTTTTTT
D: .; V: TRBV5-1; J: TRBJ1-5; size: .; CDR3: CASSLGTDPYSNQPQHF; DNA: TGCGCCAGCAGCTTGGGGACGGATCCTTATAGCAATCAGCCCCAGCATTTT
D: TRBD1; V: TRBV10-3; J: TRBJ1-2; size: .; CDR3: CAIPARGYGYTF; DNA: TGTGCCATCCCCGCCAGGGGGTATGGCTACACCTTC
D: .; V: TRBV4-3; J: TRBJ1-6; size: .; CDR3: CASSQSYNSPLHF; DNA: TGCGCCAGCAGCCAATCTTATAATTCACCCCTCCACTTT
D: TRBD1; V: TRBV19; J: TRBJ1-3; size: .; CDR3: CASSIRTGPGNTIYF; DNA: TGTGCCAGTAGTATCCGGACAGGGCCTGGAAACACCATATATTTT
D: .; V: TRBV10-2; J: TRBJ1-1; size: .; CDR3: CASSELGGGTEAFF; DNA: TGCGCCAGCAGTGAGCTCGGGGGTGGGACTGAAGCTTTCTTT
D: .; V: TRBV25-1; J: TRBJ2-7; size: .; CDR3: CASSEFEGNYEQYF; DNA: TGTGCCAGCAGTGAATTCGAGGGAAACTACGAGCAGTACTTC
D: .; V: TRBV5-1; J: TRBJ2-3; size: .; CDR3: CASSWEGGAGTDTQYF; DNA: TGCGCCAGCAGCTGGGAGGGGGGCGCAGGCACAGATACGCAGTATTTT
D: TRBD1; V: TRBV5-1; J: TRBJ2-1; size: .; CDR3: CASSFPDRGGYNEQFF; DNA: TGCGCCAGCAGCTTTCCCGACAGGGGAGGCTACAATGAGCAGTTCTTC
D: .; V: TRBV5-5; J: TRBJ1-2; size: .; CDR3: CASRPDPNYGYTF; DNA: TGTGCCAGCAGACCGGACCCTAACTATGGCTACACCTTC
D: .; V: TRBV9; J: TRBJ2-3; size: .; CDR3: CASSVWDSSTDTQYF; DNA: TGTGCCAGCAGCGTCTGGGACTCTAGCACAGATACGCAGTATTTT
D: .; V: TRBV10-1; J: TRBJ2-3; size: .; CDR3: CASSESTATPWDTQYF; DNA: TGCGCCAGCAGTGAGTCAACGGCTACGCCTTGGGATACGCAGTATTTT
D: TRBD2; V: TRBV6-6; J: TRBJ2-3; size: .; CDR3: CASREGSQYF; DNA: TGTGCCTCCCGGGAGGGTTCGCAGTATTTT
D: .; V: TRBV2; J: TRBJ2-3; size: .; CDR3: CASSEAGEYDTQYF; DNA: TGTGCCAGCAGTGAAGCAGGGGAGTATGATACGCAGTATTTT